The sample holds a few counts of the clone carrying this TCR beta chain. Its cognate antigen is unknown. V lost 5 bases and J lost 7; bases outside the gene matches: 5. CDR1 and CDR2 (germline): SGHAT, FQNNGV. This CDR3 region has 15 residues. This entry comes from a study of CD8 T cells in ankylosing spondylitis. General observations from the study: Matched synovial fluid from ankylosing spondylitis patients was reported to be enriched for disease-linked clones.

Making the TCR beta libraries involved quantitative 5'-RACE with molecular barcodes. TCRdb used MiXCR to reprocess the 5' RACE reads, holding one entry per CDR3 protein. The sample lists about 360,000 distinct CDR3 sequences, approximately 22% occurring once. This receptor was identified in a male donor with ankylosing spondylitis or in good health (not recorded which). Sequencing was carried out using blood, either unsorted or a sorted T cell fraction (not recorded which). The chain is built from TRBV11-2 and TRBJ2-1; 13 nucleotides match TRBD2. The CDR3 loop reads CASSQGLAGKNEQFF. The CDR3 bases are TGTGCCAGCAGCCAGGGACTAGCGGGGAAAAATGAGCAGTTCTTC.